What follows describes a single T cell receptor (beta chain). Its antigen remains unknown. Other DNA sequences in the sample encode the same CDR3. TCRdb's copy holds only in-frame clones and misses some; the assay was immunoSEQ multiplex PCR. The table records some 410,000 clones, about 90% of them present only once. This entry belongs to a study of Ad26.COV2.S vaccination and SARS-CoV-2 variants. Turning to the study itself: The authors gave Ad26.COV2.S intramuscularly, either once or twice 56 days apart. Study-level findings and limits: Vaccinees reportedly had broad spike-specific CD8+ and CD4+ T cell responses.

Treatment noted: about 20 received Ad26.COV2.S at low or high dose, single or two shots; roughly five received placebo; per-sample allocation not given. Sampling took place 63 days after the first vaccine or placebo injection. CDR1 and CDR2 (germline): MNHEY, SMNVEV (reference sequence). V was cut by 0 bases and J by 8 bases, with 4 bases left in between. The CDR3 is 12 residues long. The chain has TRBV27 and TRBJ2-2, with D uncertain. The sequences come from peripheral blood, collected in a trial of Ad26.COV2.S vaccine versus placebo. The sequence was collected from a person aged 18 to 59 who received the Ad26.COV2.S COVID-19 vaccine or a placebo. The DNA of the CDR3 is TGTGCCAGCAGTTTATCGGGGGGGGAGCTGTTTTTT. This translates into CASSLSGGELFF.